These 25 T cell receptor beta chains share one sample of origin, sequenced in a study of blood T cells in healthy people across ages (dated by TCRdb to about 2015). Libraries were prepared through 5' RACE. Sequencing was performed on an Illumina HiSeq 2500. A second about 7 to 11 cycle PCR used a sample-barcoded 5' primer and a J-beta primer mix. TCRdb reanalyzed the raw reads on its own, using fastp at Q25 for trimming and MiXCR for clone calling, and kept in-frame beta chains. Every distinct CDR3 protein forms one entry, paired with its most common genes and DNA. This sample holds around 820,000 distinct CDR3 sequences; roughly 25% were observed only once. Of the sample, under 4.5% is held by the ten largest clones. A further study also used this sample, focusing on T cells of mothers and their children.

Sequenced sample: blood. Receptor source: a boy younger than 18 in good health.

V and J are TRBV28 and TRBJ1-1; D gene ambiguous. The CDR3 consists of 12 residues. The germline gives CDR1 MDHEN, CDR2 SYDVKM. V was cut by 5 bases and J by 10 bases, with 14 bases left in between. The CDR3 reads CASSKPGRGAFF. CDR3 in DNA: TGTGCCAGCAGTAAGCCGGGCCGCGGAGCTTTCTTT.

This sequence joins TRBV7-3 and TRBJ2-1; D might be TRBD2 (5 bases). Trimming left V 5 bases short and J 0 bases short, with 11 bases between. Germline V gene sequence: CDR1 SGHTA, CDR2 FQGTGA. This CDR3 spans 15 amino acids. The CDR3 here is CASSAGVGSYNEQFF. The CDR3 DNA reads TGTGCCAGCAGCGCGGGTGTGGGCTCCTACAATGAGCAGTTCTTC.

The table lists this clonotype with many counts. The J gene is TRBJ2-5, the V gene TRBV7-2; no definite D call. Germline CDR1 SGHTA, CDR2 FQGNSA. V lost 0 bases and J 0 bases, leaving 5 bases between the germline ends. The CDR3 runs to 14 residues. The CDR3 bases are TGTGCCAGCAGCTTAGCGGGTAACCAAGAGACCCAGTACTTC. Residues: CASSLAGNQETQYF.

This clonotype was counted only a few times. The junction does not match germline at one end; this may be a read error. The chain uses TRBV4-1 and TRBJ2-7; tentative D call: TRBD1 (7 bases). The germline gives CDR1 MGHRA, CDR2 YSYEKL. This CDR3 is built from 15 residues. CDR3 amino acids: CTSSQTRGQNYEQYF. The CDR3, as DNA: TGCACCAGCAGCCAGACGCGGGGACAGAACTACGAGCAGTACTTC.

This clonotype was seen only a few times. The rearrangement uses TRBV2 and TRBJ2-7; D gene uncertain. The V end lost 7 bases, the J end lost 4 bases, and 11 bases lay between the germline ends. CDR3 length: 12 residues. Germline values: CDR1 SNHLY, CDR2 FYNNEI. CDR3 sequence reads: CASMVSRYEQYF. Here the CDR3 DNA reads TGTGCCAGCATGGTATCTCGGTACGAGCAGTACTTC.

This clonotype was detected only a few times. The chain joins TRBV7-3 to TRBJ2-3; no clear D gene. Per the germline V gene, CDR1 is SGHTA and CDR2 is FQGTGA. This CDR3 has 15 residues. V lost 1 base to trimming and J lost 1 base, with 9 bases between them. The CDR3 bases are TGTGCCAGCAGCTTAATGATAGACGGCACAGATACGCAGTATTTT. Its protein product is CASSLMIDGTDTQYF.

The J gene is TRBJ2-3, the V gene TRBV4-1, with 11 nucleotides matching TRBD1. Germline V lookup: CDR1 MGHRA, CDR2 YSYEKL. V shed 6 bases, J shed 6 bases, and the junction held 11 bases outside the gene matches. The CDR3 contains 16 residues. CDR3 bases: TGCGCCAGCAGGACGGGACAGGGGGAAATTAAGGATACGCAGTATTTT. Translation gives CASRTGQGEIKDTQYF.

The V and J genes are TRBV18 and TRBJ2-1; no clear D. CDR1 and CDR2 from the germline V gene are KGHSH and LQKENI. This CDR3 contains 14 residues. V was pared by 0 bases and J by 8 bases, with 11 bases between. In nucleotides, the CDR3 is TGTGCCAGCTCACCACCTAGTATGGGCTATGAGCAGTTCTTC. It translates to CASSPPSMGYEQFF.

This clonotype came up once. The genes are TRBV29-1 and TRBJ2-1; TRBD1 matches 7 bases. Germline trimming cut 7 bases from V and 3 bases from J; bases unmatched to any gene: 9. From germline, CDR1 is SQVTM and CDR2 ANQGSEA. CDR3 length: 14 amino acids. The CDR3 bases are TGCAGCGCCCTGACAGGGTCTCGCTACAATGAGCAGTTCTTC. Its protein product is CSALTGSRYNEQFF.

This clonotype was picked up a small number of times. The V and J genes are TRBV2 and TRBJ2-3, with 10 nucleotides matching TRBD1. The V gene end was trimmed by 3 bases and the J gene end by 5 bases; junction bases not matched to a gene: 5. Germline CDR1 and CDR2: SNHLY and FYNNEI. The CDR3 is 15 amino acids. CDR3 loop: CASSDPGQGLDTQYF. The CDR3 DNA sequence: TGTGCCAGCAGTGACCCGGGACAGGGGTTAGATACGCAGTATTTT.

J is TRBJ2-5 and V is TRBV13; 7 bases map to TRBD1. The CDR3 runs to 15 residues. V was clipped by 2 bases and J by 7 bases; unmatched bases: 10. Germline V lookup: CDR1 PRHDT, CDR2 FYEKMQ (reference sequence). The CDR3: CASSLTGRDSWTQYF. The CDR3 region has the DNA TGTGCCAGCAGCTTAACGGGAAGGGACAGTTGGACCCAGTACTTC.

This clonotype was seen only a few times. Germline and junction disagree at one end, which may indicate a read error. This rearrangement joins TRBV28 to TRBJ1-1; D unresolved. Germline CDR1 MDHEN, CDR2 SYDVKM. This CDR3 comprises 14 residues. CDR3 region: CASSNPAMNTEAFF. The CDR3 DNA reads TGTGCCAGCAGTAATCCGGCGATGAACACTGAAGCGTTCTTT.

The table lists this clonotype with a few counts. The chain combines TRBV5-4 with TRBJ1-2; D perhaps matches TRBD1 (6 bases). V lost 4 bases, J lost 5 bases, and 18 bases lay in between. The CDR3 covers 15 residues. Germline assignment: CDR1 SGHNT and CDR2 YYREEE (reference sequence). In DNA, the CDR3 is TGTGCCAGCAGCCTGGTGGGGGGCAAGTGGTATGGCTACACCTTC. Amino acid sequence: CASSLVGGKWYGYTF.

V gene TRBV7-2 combines with J gene TRBJ2-5; D is possibly TRBD1 (5 bases). The end of the DNA fits TRBJ2-7 better, so the J call may be wrong. Germline CDR1 reads SGHTA; CDR2 reads FQGNSA. CDR3 length: 16 amino acids. DNA for the CDR3: TGTGCCAGCAGCTTGGAGACAGTCGGTGGGGATTACGAGCAGTACTTC. Protein sequence: CASSLETVGGDYEQYF.

The chain links TRBV5-1 to TRBJ1-1, with 9 bases that match TRBD1. CDR3 length equals 15 residues. CDR1 is SGHRS, CDR2 YFSETQ, per germline. The V gene end was trimmed by 4 bases and the J gene end by 4 bases; junction bases not matched to a gene: 8. This CDR3 reads CASSADRGLGTEAFF. CDR3 sequence (DNA): TGCGCCAGCAGCGCGGACAGGGGCTTGGGCACTGAAGCTTTCTTT.

The J gene is TRBJ1-5, the V gene TRBV19; no firm D call. The CDR3 sequence is 15 residues long. Trimming left V 3 bases short and J 2 bases short, with 11 bases between. CDR1 and CDR2 (germline): LNHDA, SQIVND (reference sequence). Here the CDR3 DNA reads TGTGCCAGTAGTATCGGTCAGATGGGCAATCAGCCCCAGCATTTT. Translated, it gives CASSIGQMGNQPQHF. The full variable domain, completed using reference TRBV19 and TRBJ1-5, is DGGITQSPKYLFRKEGQNVTLSCEQNLNHDAMYWYRQDPGQGLRLIYYSQIVNDFQKGDIAEGYSVSREKKESFPLTVTSAQKNPTAFYLCASSIGQMGNQPQHFGDGTRLSIL.

The chain couples TRBV15 to TRBJ2-5; tentatively, D is TRBD2 (5 bases). The V end lost 0 bases, the J end lost 2 bases, and 10 bases lay between the germline ends. This CDR3 region has 15 residues. Germline CDR1 reads LNHNV; CDR2 reads YYDKDF (reference sequence). CDR3: CATSRDRGRQETQYF. CDR3 nucleotides: TGTGCCACCAGCAGAGATCGGGGTAGGCAAGAGACCCAGTACTTC.

The gene calls are TRBV28 and TRBJ2-3, with no clear D. The CDR3 has 14 amino acids. The V and J ends lost 2 bases and 2 bases respectively, with 8 bases between them. Germline V lookup: CDR1 MDHEN, CDR2 SYDVKM. The CDR3 loop is CASSLGSNTDTQYF. The CDR3 nucleotides are TGTGCCAGCAGTTTAGGGTCCAACACAGATACGCAGTATTTT.

V gene TRBV10-3 combines with J gene TRBJ2-5, with TRBD2 matching over 10 bases. Germline V gene sequence: CDR1 ENHRY, CDR2 SYGVKD. With 7 bases clipped from V and 5 bases from J, the junction kept 13 bases outside the gene matches. The CDR3 extends over 16 amino acids. In DNA form, the CDR3 reads TGTGCCATCAAGGCGGAGCTAGCGGGAGTTCGGGAGACCCAGTACTTC. Encoded protein: CAIKAELAGVRETQYF.

V is TRBV28 and J is TRBJ2-5; D remains ambiguous. The germline CDR1 and CDR2 sequences are MDHEN and SYDVKM. The germline V and J ends were trimmed by 4 bases and 2 bases, with 14 bases remaining between them. The CDR3 length is 15 residues. For the CDR3, the DNA is TGTGCCAGCAGTTCCCCGTGGGGTTTTCAAGAGACCCAGTACTTC. Translating it yields CASSSPWGFQETQYF. The full variable domain, with the rest looked up from reference TRBV28 and TRBJ2-5, is DVKVTQSSRYLVKRTGEKVFLECVQDMDHENMFWYRQDPGLGLRLIYFSYDVKMKEKGDIPEGYSVSREKKERFSLILESASTNQTSMYLCASSSPWGFQETQYFGPGTRLLVL.

This clonotype was detected only a few times. CDR3 residues: CASSPNSGGSEKLFF. The CDR3 DNA reads as TGTGCCAGCTCCCCCAATTCGGGGGGAAGTGAAAAACTGTTTTTT. V gene TRBV18 combines with J gene TRBJ1-4; possible D gene TRBD1, 5 bases. V lost 6 bases and J lost 7, with 18 bases in between. Germline CDR1 and CDR2: KGHSH and LQKENI. The CDR3 spans 15 residues.

This clonotype was counted only a few times. The chain carries TRBV28 and TRBJ2-7; D unclear. Per germline, CDR1 MDHEN and CDR2 SYDVKM. This CDR3 is 13 amino acids long. The V and J ends lost 2 bases and 3 bases respectively, with 8 bases between them. CDR3 sequence: CASSLTTIYEQYF. The CDR3 DNA is TGTGCCAGCAGTTTAACCACGATCTACGAGCAGTACTTC.

The table lists this clonotype with a few counts. The rearrangement links TRBV10-3 to TRBJ2-5; no clear D. Trimming removed 2 bases from V and 3 bases from J, with 10 bases in between. Per the germline V gene, CDR1 is ENHRY and CDR2 is SYGVKD. There are 14 residues in the CDR3. The CDR3 region is CAISELDGKETQYF. In DNA, the CDR3 is TGTGCCATCAGTGAGCTGGACGGAAAAGAGACCCAGTACTTC.

The chain carries TRBV28 and TRBJ1-5; D ambiguous. The germline V gene has CDR1 MDHEN and CDR2 SYDVKM. The CDR3 extends over 16 amino acids. V was shortened by 6 bases and J by 1 base, with 16 bases between the two germline ends. The CDR3 sequence: CASSPLTDGSNQPQHF. CDR3 DNA: TGTGCCAGCAGCCCTTTAACAGACGGAAGCAATCAGCCCCAGCATTTT.

With respect to this clonotype: The final CDR3 position lacks the conserved phenylalanine or tryptophan, pointing to a likely read error. The chain joins TRBV9 to TRBJ1-4, with 8 bases aligning to TRBD1. V trimming: 3 bases; J trimming: 7 bases; junction bases outside the gene matches: 8. This CDR3 has 15 amino acids. From germline, CDR1 is SGDLS and CDR2 YYNGEE. CDR3: CASSARTGSGEKLFL. Written as DNA, the CDR3 is TGTGCCAGCAGCGCCAGGACAGGGTCGGGTGAAAAACTGTTTCTT.